This record looks at one T cell receptor (beta chain) sequence and its context. What it recognizes is unknown. Uncultured naive and memory CD4+ T cells supplied DNA for deep TCR-beta sequencing. Libraries were prepared by immunoSEQ multiplex PCR; TCRdb keeps only in-frame clonotypes and omits some of them. This table holds about 65,000 clones, 75% to 90% found once. The data were taken from a study of CD4 T cells in relation to SARS-CoV-2 and coronaviruses. Unexposed donor CD4+ T cells date from 2011-2018, before the COVID-19 pandemic. Whole-study results and caveats: About 65% of donors had memory CD4+ clonotypes crossrecognizing SARS-CoV-2 and common cold coronavirus spike. Crossreactivity was assessed only for spike protein, not other viral proteins. Monoreactive clones expanded significantly more to SARS-CoV-2 than crossreactive clones did.

Sequencing used memory CD4+ T cells from PBMCs. This clonotype was obtained from a human donor in good health.

As DNA, the CDR3 is TGTGCCAGCAGTGAAACGTGGACTGAAGCTTTCTTT. This encodes CASSETWTEAFF. The V call is TRBV2, the J call TRBJ1-1; no reliable D call. The germline V and J ends were trimmed by 2 bases and 5 bases, with 6 bases remaining between them. This CDR3 region has 12 residues. Germline values: CDR1 SNHLY, CDR2 FYNNEI.